The present TCR beta chain was sequenced within a study of T cell responses to AZD1222 COVID-19 vaccine. From germline, CDR1 is MNHEY and CDR2 SVGAGI. V dropped 6 bases and J dropped 7; count of bases not matched to a gene: 0. The length of the CDR3 is 12 residues. Sequencing used immunoSEQ multiplex PCR; TCRdb keeps in-frame clones, though not all of them. The repertoire holds 150,000 to 200,000 clones, about 93% seen once, with 0.8% to 1.3% in the top ten. The specimen comprised peripheral blood, sampled 28 days after the second dose of the MenACWY control vaccine. This TCR came from an adult who received the MenACWY meningococcal vaccine as a control. The chain joins TRBV6-5 to TRBJ1-5, with 10 nucleotides matching TRBD1. The CDR3 here is CASRDRGQPQHF. CDR3 nucleotide sequence: TGTGCCAGCAGGGACAGGGGGCAGCCCCAGCATTTT.